The source of this T cell receptor (beta chain) is a study of glioma-infiltrating T cells. Whole-study results and caveats: Gliomas, especially low-grade, showed above-expected tissue-blood divergence; non-neoplastic patients showed below.

The CDR3 spans 15 residues. Germline CDR1 and CDR2: MNHNY and SVGAGI (reference sequence). V lost 1 base, J lost 2 bases, and 12 bases lay in between. As for this clonotype: Its antigen is not identified.

TCR alpha and beta CDR3 regions were amplified from RNA using iRepertoire nested multiplex PCR. Each CDR3 protein gets one entry after TCRdb re-called the multiplex PCR reads with MiXCR. The sample lists about 140,000 distinct CDR3 sequences, 35% to 50% occurring once. This chain uses TRBV6-6 with TRBJ2-7, with D unresolved. What was sequenced was glioma tissue, nonneoplastic brain tissue, or PBMCs (not recorded which). The clonotype originates from a human donor with low-grade glioma or glioblastoma, undergoing nonglioma brain surgery, or in good health (not recorded which). The CDR3 DNA reads TGTGCCAGCAGTTACTTTTCAGGAAGCCCCTACGAGCAGTACTTC. Its protein is CASSYFSGSPYEQYF.